A selection of T cell receptor beta chains follows, all from one sample in a study of cytomegalovirus exposure and HLA in healthy donors. Profiled with immunoSEQ multiplex PCR; TCRdb holds only in-frame clones, not every one. The sample records fewer than 250,000 clones, roughly 80% being singletons. Sequenced: PBMCs. These receptors were taken from a girl aged 10-17 years in good health and CMV-seronegative. Both conserved end residues are part of each CDR3. Each record gives: V gene, D gene, J gene, clone size, CDR3 protein, CDR3 DNA. A D gene is named only where the DNA matches it firmly. Clone size is not always given. Where it is, it says once, few, many or a class for expanded clones.

TRBV6-1	.	TRBJ2-7	.	CASSEGPGVFEQYF	TGTGCCAGCAGTGAAGGCCCGGGGGTTTTCGAGCAGTACTTC
TRBV7-2	.	TRBJ2-1	.	CASSYSGVELDEQFF	TGTGCCAGCAGTTATTCCGGGGTGGAGCTCGATGAGCAGTTCTTC
TRBV29-1	.	TRBJ2-7	.	CSARTASSYEQYF	TGCAGCGCCCGGACAGCCAGCTCCTACGAGCAGTACTTC
TRBV7-9	.	TRBJ2-5	.	CASRGTPKGGTQYF	TGTGCCAGCAGGGGGACCCCCAAAGGGGGGACCCAGTACTTC
TRBV4-1	.	TRBJ1-1	.	CASSQETGSVTEAFF	TGCGCCAGCAGCCAAGAAACAGGGAGCGTAACTGAAGCTTTCTTT
TRBV7-7	.	TRBJ2-5	.	CASSLMGTAGETQYF	TGTGCTAGCAGCTTAATGGGGACAGCGGGCGAGACCCAGTACTTC
TRBV7-3	TRBD2	TRBJ2-1	.	CASSPLAGLAGSSYNEQFF	TGTGCCAGCAGCCCACTTGCCGGACTAGCGGGGAGCTCCTACAATGAGCAGTTCTTC
TRBV2	.	TRBJ2-4	.	CASDGDTDSIAKNIQYF	TGTGCCAGCGACGGGGACACCGATAGTATAGCCAAAAACATTCAGTACTTC
TRBV4-1	.	TRBJ1-4	.	CASSQDRTGEGEKLFF	TGCGCCAGCAGCCAAGATCGGACGGGTGAGGGTGAAAAACTGTTTTTT
TRBV2	TRBD1	TRBJ2-7	.	CASKWGTGITEQYF	TGTGCCAGCAAATGGGGGACAGGGATCACCGAGCAGTACTTC
TRBV6-4	.	TRBJ2-3	.	CASSVTKGLLDRTDTQYF	TGTGCCAGCAGTGTAACCAAAGGACTACTCGACCGCACAGATACGCAGTATTTT
TRBV14	TRBD1	TRBJ2-7	.	CASSPADRVYYEQYF	TGTGCCAGCAGCCCCGCGGACAGGGTTTACTACGAGCAGTACTTC
TRBV5-1	TRBD2	TRBJ2-2	.	CASRFELAGTGELFF	TGCGCCAGCAGATTCGAACTAGCGGGGACCGGGGAGCTGTTTTTT
TRBV14	.	TRBJ2-7	.	CASSPLGGGLYEQYF	TGTGCCAGCAGCCCTCTGGGAGGGGGGCTCTACGAGCAGTACTTC
TRBV6-6	.	TRBJ2-1	few	CASNPGGSSYNEQFF	TGCGCCAGCAACCCTGGGGGGAGCTCCTACAATGAGCAGTTCTTC
TRBV5-1	.	TRBJ1-5	once	CASPVGRQPQHF	TGCGCCAGCCCTGTGGGGCGTCAGCCCCAGCATTTT